Described below is a single T cell receptor beta chain sequence and its context. Its antigen is as yet unknown. CDR3 length: 14 residues. The V end lost 0 bases, the J end lost 2 bases, and 9 bases lay between the germline ends. Germline CDR1 and CDR2: SGDLS and YYNGEE. The naive CD8 fraction comprised CD45RO-negative cells positively selected for CCR7 and excluded terminally differentiated effector memory CD45RA+ cells. The donors, healthy adults who were HIV-negative, had experienced no recent acute infections or vaccinations. This specimen comes from a study of shared clonotypes between healthy human individuals. Study-level information: CD4 naive cells filled three plates per donor, CD4 memory three, CD8 naive two and CD8 memory one. Overall study results and limits: Generation probability values for non-shared clonotypes were lower than those for clonotypes shared by all four donors. Sharing across a handful of donors was seen in 4% to 6.5% of naive CD4 clonotypes.

Generated by immunoSEQ multiplex PCR, the TCRdb table keeps only in-frame clones and is missing some. The data hold about 580,000 clones, with about 98% observed a single time. The receptor was derived from a man aged 30 to 39 in good health. The chain uses TRBV9 and TRBJ2-7; no definite D call. The sample taken for sequencing was naive CD8+ T cells sorted from blood. Here the CDR3 DNA reads TGTGCCAGCAGCGTAGGAGGTTTACCCTACGAGCAGTACTTC. Translating gives CASSVGGLPYEQYF.